The source of this TCR beta chain is a study of human T cells and chemical hapten exposure. Looking at the study overall: Patients, a majority of them female, were diagnosed with alopecia areata, totalis or universalis. Whole-study findings and limits: TCRs exceeding a frequency of 1 in 1000 stayed unchanged under DPC sensitization.

Each cDNA molecule in the library carried unique molecular identifiers. Each CDR3 protein gets one entry after TCRdb re-called the RACE reads with MiXCR. The sample lists under 450,000 distinct CDR3 sequences; 4.8% were seen once. CDR3 size: 15 residues. The germline V gene encodes CDR1 MNHNS and CDR2 SASEGT. Trimming pared 1 base from V and 4 bases from J, leaving 13 bases between. The time point was: patch test 1, 2 weeks after DPC sensitization. Treatment given: therapeutic diphenylcyclopropenone sensitization with weekly scalp DPC. This clonotype was seen repeatedly, ten times or more. Its antigen is currently unknown.

The sequences come from whole blood, collected in connection with sensitization to the hapten diphenylcyclopropenone (DPC). This clonotype originated in a woman between 50 and 59 years old with alopecia areata. Some clones in this sample may be carry-over from other donors' samples. V usage is TRBV6-1 and J usage is TRBJ1-1, with D maybe TRBD1 (5 bases). The CDR3 bases are TGTGCCAGCAGTGAAGTAGAGGGGCGGGGCACTGAAGCTTTCTTT. Residues: CASSEVEGRGTEAFF.